This passage covers 26 T cell receptor beta chains from one sample sequenced in a study of control samples from healthy donors and cancer patients. Sequenced by immunoSEQ multiplex PCR; TCRdb stores in-frame clones only, minus some. The data show roughly 90,000 clones, approximately 78% seen once. The sample comprised blood. The receptors come from a woman aged 55 to 70 in good health.

A few counts support this clone. J is TRBJ2-5 and V is TRBV5-1, with 7 bases matching TRBD2. The V gene end was trimmed by 3 bases and the J gene end by 3 bases; junction bases not matched to a gene: 14. The CDR3 has 17 amino acids. Germline CDR1 and CDR2: SGHRS and YFSETQ. CDR3 sequence reads: CASSYQPGTTMEETQYF. In nucleotides, the CDR3 is TGCGCCAGCAGCTACCAGCCCGGGACTACGATGGAAGAGACCCAGTACTTC.

This rearrangement joins TRBV18 to TRBJ1-2, with 10 bases aligning to TRBD1. The CDR3 covers 15 residues. From germline, CDR1 is KGHSH and CDR2 LQKENI. The junction had 8 bases not matched to a gene; V was cut back by 3 bases and J by 7 bases. The CDR3 DNA reads as TGTGCCAGCTCACCTTTGACAGGGGGCGCGGTTGGCTACACCTTC. Its protein product is CASSPLTGGAVGYTF.

The rearrangement uses TRBV27 and TRBJ2-3, with D possibly TRBD2 on 6 matching bases. Germline CDR1 and CDR2: MNHEY and SMNVEV (reference sequence). The CDR3 length is 17 residues. Between the trimmed V and J ends, which lost 2 bases and 0 bases, there was a span of 15 bases. The CDR3 DNA follows: TGTGCCAGCAGTTTAAAGTGGGGCGGGGATAGCACAGATACGCAGTATTTT. Its protein is CASSLKWGGDSTDTQYF.

This clone was seen more than once but under ten times. This chain uses TRBV4-1 with TRBJ1-6; TRBD1 is a possible D gene (5 bases). Germline V gene data show CDR1 as MGHRA and CDR2 as YSYEKL. This CDR3 has 15 amino acids. V was cut by 0 bases and J by 15 bases, with 18 bases left in between. The CDR3 here is CASSQEAGTFGHLHF. In nucleotides, the CDR3 is TGCGCCAGCAGCCAAGAAGCGGGCACCTTTGGACACCTCCACTTT.

This chain joins TRBV19 and TRBJ2-3; 8 nucleotides line up with TRBD2. V dropped 3 bases and J dropped 6; count of bases not matched to a gene: 11. This CDR3 is built from 16 residues. The V gene's germline CDR1 is LNHDA and CDR2 SQIVND (reference sequence). The CDR3, as DNA: TGTGCCAGTAGTATTCAGCGGGAGAGCATTCGGGATACGCAGTATTTT. The encoded protein is CASSIQRESIRDTQYF.

The rearrangement links TRBV7-8 to TRBJ2-7; TRBD1 aligns across 7 bases. The CDR3 spans 15 residues. V trimming: 0 bases; J trimming: 6 bases; junction bases outside the gene matches: 8. CDR1 SGHVS and CDR2 FQNEAQ come from the germline V gene. The CDR3 is CASSLAAGGAGEQYF. The CDR3 DNA reads TGTGCCAGCAGCTTAGCGGCAGGGGGTGCGGGCGAGCAGTACTTC.

The V and J genes are TRBV6-5 and TRBJ1-2, with 8 bases matching TRBD1. This CDR3 has 14 amino acids. CDR1 is MNHEY and CDR2 is SVGAGI in the germline V gene. V was pared by 6 bases and J by 5 bases, with 8 bases of the junction left unmatched. The CDR3 DNA follows: TGTGCCAGCAGGGGGGGACAGGACATTTATGGCTACACCTTC. The encoded protein is CASRGGQDIYGYTF.

The chain uses TRBV7-9 and TRBJ2-3; TRBD1 agrees at 9 bases. The CDR3 runs 15 residues. With V trimmed by 1 base and J by 3 bases, 2 bases remained unmatched. Germline V lookup: CDR1 SEHNR, CDR2 FQNEAQ (reference sequence). DNA of the CDR3: TGTGCCAGCAGCTTAGGGACAGGGGAGACAGATACGCAGTATTTT. Translating gives CASSLGTGETDTQYF.

The chain recombines TRBV7-9 with TRBJ2-3, with 8 nucleotides matching TRBD1. This CDR3 has 14 amino acids. Trimming at V came to 6 bases and at J to 2 bases, leaving 4 bases not matched to a gene. CDR1 SEHNR and CDR2 FQNEAQ come from the germline V gene (reference sequence). DNA for the CDR3: TGTGCCAGCAGGAGACAGGGGAACACAGATACGCAGTATTTT. It is translated as CASRRQGNTDTQYF.

This clone turned up a few times. The V call is TRBV28, the J call TRBJ1-3; perhaps TRBD1 as D (5 bases). V lost 5 bases and J 0 bases, leaving 14 bases between the germline ends. The CDR3 runs to 16 residues. The germline V gene has CDR1 MDHEN and CDR2 SYDVKM. DNA of the CDR3: TGTGCCAGCAGTCCTACCGGGGCTGGCTCTGGAAACACCATATATTTT. It codes for CASSPTGAGSGNTIYF.

The V and J genes are TRBV24-1 and TRBJ2-1; 10 bases map to TRBD2. V trimming: 8 bases; J trimming: 1 base; junction bases outside the gene matches: 19. Germline CDR1 KGHDR, CDR2 SFDVKD. There are 20 residues in the CDR3. CDR3 amino acids: CATKQLRGPLAGASYNEQFF. In DNA, the CDR3 is TGTGCCACCAAACAGCTCCGAGGGCCGCTAGCGGGAGCGTCCTACAATGAGCAGTTCTTC.

V and J are TRBV27 and TRBJ1-2, with 8 nucleotides matching TRBD1. V shed 2 bases, J shed 1 base, and the junction held 3 bases outside the gene matches. Germline V gene sequence: CDR1 MNHEY, CDR2 SMNVEV (reference sequence). The CDR3 has 15 amino acids. This CDR3 reads CASSLTGQDNYGYTF. The CDR3 DNA sequence: TGTGCCAGCAGTTTAACGGGACAGGATAACTATGGCTACACCTTC.

The chain employs TRBV11-3 and TRBJ2-2, with D possibly being TRBD1 (5 bases). Between the trimmed V and J ends, which lost 5 bases and 1 base, there was a span of 8 bases. Per the germline V gene, CDR1 is SGHNT and CDR2 is YENEEA. The CDR3 has 14 amino acids. The CDR3 DNA sequence: TGTGCCAGCAGCCCAAGGGGGAACACCGGGGAGCTGTTTTTT. It specifies CASSPRGNTGELFF.

The chain joins TRBV7-2 to TRBJ1-2; 9 bases align to TRBD1. V lost 1 base and J lost 2; bases outside the gene matches: 5. Germline V gene sequence: CDR1 SGHTA, CDR2 FQGNSA. The CDR3 has 16 amino acids. The CDR3 protein is CASSLGGQGSNYGYTF. In DNA form, the CDR3 reads TGTGCCAGCAGCTTAGGGGGACAGGGCTCGAACTATGGCTACACCTTC.

The J gene is TRBJ2-7, the V gene TRBV19, with D possibly TRBD1 on 6 matching bases. Trimming left V 10 bases short and J 3 bases short, with 13 bases between. Per the germline V gene, CDR1 is LNHDA and CDR2 is SQIVND (reference sequence). This CDR3 has 12 residues. The CDR3: CATATGNYEQYF. The CDR3 DNA reads as TGTGCCACCGCAACAGGGAACTACGAGCAGTACTTC.

The table lists this clone with a few counts. The CDR3 protein is CASSLSDSNQPQHF. CDR3 DNA sequence: TGTGCCAGCAGTTTATCGGATAGCAATCAGCCCCAGCATTTT. This chain links TRBV27 with TRBJ1-5; D is ambiguous. This CDR3 spans 14 amino acids. Per germline, CDR1 MNHEY and CDR2 SMNVEV (reference sequence). With 0 bases removed from V and 0 bases from J, the gap between germline ends came to 3 bases.

The chain uses TRBV28 and TRBJ1-5; the D is unclear. Between the trimmed V and J ends, which lost 7 bases and 2 bases, there was a span of 18 bases. In germline, CDR1 is MDHEN, CDR2 SYDVKM. The CDR3 contains 16 residues. CDR3 DNA sequence: TGTGCCAGCATGCGGGCACCCATCGGAGGCAATCAGCCCCAGCATTTT. This translates into CASMRAPIGGNQPQHF.

The chain couples TRBV4-1 to TRBJ1-3; TRBD1 might be the D (5 bases). Trimming shortened V by 1 base and J by 2 bases, and 6 bases separated the two germline ends. Germline CDR1 and CDR2: MGHRA and YSYEKL. There are 14 residues in the CDR3. CDR3 sequence (DNA): TGCGCCAGCAGCCAAGCAGGGACTGGAAACACCATATATTTT. Protein sequence: CASSQAGTGNTIYF.

This chain joins TRBV11-2 and TRBJ1-3; D may be TRBD1 (6 bases). The V end lost 1 base, the J end lost 2 bases, and 12 bases lay between the germline ends. Germline values: CDR1 SGHAT, CDR2 FQNNGV. This CDR3 has 16 amino acids. CDR3 protein: CASSLAGGRAGNTIYF. In nucleotides, the CDR3 is TGTGCCAGCAGCTTAGCCGGGGGGCGAGCTGGAAACACCATATATTTT. Full variable domain (remainder filled in from reference TRBV11-2 and TRBJ1-3): EAGVAQSPRYKIIEKRQSVAFWCNPISGHATLYWYQQILGQGPKLLIQFQNNGVVDDSQLPKDRFSAERLKGVDSTLKIQPAKLEDSAVYLCASSLAGGRAGNTIYFGEGSWLTVV.

The DNA of the CDR3 is TGTGCCAGCAGTCTGGGGAAGGGCGGCTACACCTTC. This sequence encodes CASSLGKGGYTF. The rearrangement joins TRBV12-3 or TRBV12-4 to TRBJ1-2; D call uncertain. The CDR3 sequence is 12 residues long. Trimming cost V 5 bases and J 8 bases, with 12 bases left between them.

The chain uses TRBV5-4 and TRBJ1-1; tentative D call: TRBD1 (5 bases). The V gene's germline CDR1 is SGHNT and CDR2 YYREEE (reference sequence). The V gene lost 0 bases and the J gene lost 11 bases, with 14 bases spanning the gap. CDR3 length: 13 residues. This chain's CDR3 is CASSLDRQGSAFF. CDR3 nucleotide sequence: TGTGCCAGCAGCTTGGATAGGCAGGGTTCGGCTTTCTTT.

The genes are TRBV6-5 and TRBJ1-6; D gene ambiguous. CDR1 is MNHEY and CDR2 is SVGAGI in the germline V gene. This CDR3 has 14 residues. V was shortened by 7 bases and J by 8 bases, with 15 bases between the two germline ends. Written as DNA, the CDR3 is TGTGCCAGCATTCCAAGGAGAACGGATTCACCCCTCCACTTT. It specifies CASIPRRTDSPLHF.

This clone was seen ten or more times. The chain uses TRBV6-1 and TRBJ2-7, with D perhaps given as TRBD1 or TRBD2 (6 bases each). Germline lookup yields CDR1 MNHNS and CDR2 SASEGT. CDR3 length: 17 residues. Trimming took 3 bases from V and 0 from J, leaving 18 bases between them. The CDR3 region is CASSDGGGTPSSYEQYF. The CDR3 DNA follows: TGTGCCAGCAGTGACGGGGGCGGGACACCTTCCTCCTACGAGCAGTACTTC.

The V call is TRBV7-9, the J call TRBJ1-4; TRBD1 is a possible D gene (5 bases). Germline V gene lookup returns CDR1 SEHNR and CDR2 FQNEAQ (reference sequence). This CDR3 is 14 amino acids long. The V end was cut by 5 bases, the J end by 11 bases, with 18 bases between. As DNA, the CDR3 is TGTGCCAGCAGCCCGGGGCTCCAGGAAGGGAAACTGTTTTTT. Translation gives CASSPGLQEGKLFF.

CDR3 coding DNA: TGTGCCAGCAGCAGCGGGACTAGCGGGACGCCCTACGAGCAGTACTTC. Encoded protein: CASSSGTSGTPYEQYF. The chain joins TRBV5-4 to TRBJ2-7; TRBD2 aligns across 13 bases. Germline CDR1 and CDR2: SGHNT and YYREEE (reference sequence). Unmatched junction bases numbered 6, after V lost 4 bases and J lost 2 bases. The CDR3 length is 16 residues.

This chain uses TRBV24-1 with TRBJ2-3; D is uncertain. Germline CDR1 KGHDR, CDR2 SFDVKD. The CDR3 has 13 residues. Trimming cost V 4 bases and J 4 bases, with 8 bases left between them. The CDR3 DNA reads as TGTGCCACCAGTGACCCCCTTTCAGATACGCAGTATTTT. It codes for CATSDPLSDTQYF.